This T cell receptor beta chain was recorded in a study of shared clonotypes between healthy human individuals. Study observations and caveats: Shared across several donors were about 4.8% of the naive CD4 clonotypes. The sampled material consisted only of blood, and tissue repertoires are likely to differ. Generation of non-shared clonotypes was less probable than generation of clonotypes shared by all four donors.

A word on this clone: Its antigen remains unknown.

Profiling relied on immunoSEQ multiplex PCR, and the TCRdb table lists in-frame clones only, not all of them. The sample lists a few million clones, over 85% occurring once. Researchers partitioned CD4+ cells into CD45RA+ naive and CD45RA-negative memory subsets. The CDR3 covers 13 residues. Trimming removed 5 bases at V and 7 bases at J, with 12 bases between. CDR1 and CDR2 (germline): MNHEY, SVGAGI. The source is a man younger than 35 in good health. Sequences were obtained from naive CD4+ T cells sorted from blood. Subset specified: CD45RA+ positively selected. The chain combines TRBV6-5 with TRBJ2-4, with D possibly being TRBD1 (6 bases). This CDR3 is CASSPRDNNIQYF. CDR3 nucleotide sequence: TGTGCCAGCAGTCCCCGGGACAATAACATTCAGTACTTC.